These T cell receptor beta chains were read from a single sample in a study of beta chain features in type 1 diabetes. Assay used: immunoSEQ multiplex PCR; TCRdb lists only in-frame clones, some missing. This table holds 810,000 or so clones, 17% found once. Sequencing was done on a sample of naive CD4+ T cells from blood. Receptors originate from a young woman in good health. CDR3s include the opening cysteine and the closing phenylalanine or tryptophan. D genes are given only for firm matches. Size values are once, few and many counts, or a class for expanded clones, and some rows have none.

v_gene,d_gene,j_gene,abundance,CDR3aa,CDR3nt
TRBV5-1,TRBD2,TRBJ2-1,NA,CASTSSGSSYNEQFF,TGCGCCAGCACCTCTAGCGGGAGCTCCTACAATGAGCAGTTCTTC
TRBV4-1,NA,TRBJ2-3,NA,CASSQEPSGTDTQYF,TGCGCCAGCAGCCAAGAGCCTAGCGGCACAGATACGCAGTATTTT
TRBV28,NA,TRBJ1-2,NA,CASSPTQIYGYTF,TGTGCCAGCAGCCCCACTCAGATCTATGGCTACACCTTC
TRBV7-8,TRBD2,TRBJ2-3,NA,CASSLALAGWDTQYF,TGTGCCAGCAGCTTAGCACTAGCGGGTTGGGATACGCAGTATTTT
TRBV19,NA,TRBJ1-2,NA,CASSIGGRGRENYGYTF,TGTGCCAGTAGTATTGGAGGCAGGGGACGTGAGAACTATGGCTACACCTTC
TRBV7-2,NA,TRBJ2-7,NA,CASGIQYEQYF,TGTGCCAGCGGCATTCAGTACGAGCAGTACTTC
TRBV6-5,NA,TRBJ2-2,few,CASRNSNTGELFF,TGTGCCAGCAGGAACTCGAACACCGGGGAGCTGTTTTTT
TRBV18,NA,TRBJ2-1,few,CASSPGAPRHEQFF,TGTGCCAGCTCACCGGGAGCCCCGAGGCATGAGCAGTTCTTC
TRBV7-9,NA,TRBJ2-3,few,CASTKARTDTQYF,TGTGCCAGCACCAAGGCTAGGACAGATACGCAGTATTTT
TRBV18,NA,TRBJ2-3,few,CASSPNRASTDTQYF,TGTGCCAGCTCACCAAATAGGGCCAGCACAGATACGCAGTATTTT
TRBV29-1,NA,TRBJ1-5,few,CSVAGGRGQPQHF,TGCAGCGTTGCGGGGGGGCGAGGTCAGCCCCAGCATTTT
TRBV9,NA,TRBJ2-2,few,CASSISTWSASGELFF,TGTGCCAGCAGCATTAGCACCTGGTCGGCGTCCGGGGAGCTGTTTTTT
TRBV6-4,NA,TRBJ2-2,NA,CASSEGLNTGELFF,TGTGCCAGCAGCGAGGGACTTAACACCGGGGAGCTGTTTTTT
TRBV28,NA,TRBJ2-7,NA,CASSPYPYGYEQYF,TGTGCCAGCAGTCCCTACCCGTATGGTTACGAGCAGTACTTC
TRBV6-1,NA,TRBJ2-5,NA,CASSAPGRGETQYF,TGTGCCAGCAGTGCCCCAGGGAGAGGAGAGACCCAGTACTTC
TRBV5-6,TRBD1,TRBJ2-6,NA,CASSSAGTGGSGANVLTF,TGTGCCAGCAGCTCCGCCGGGACAGGGGGCTCTGGGGCCAACGTCCTGACTTTC
TRBV7-8,TRBD2,TRBJ2-1,once,CASSPRLAGYNEQFF,TGTGCCAGCAGCCCCAGACTAGCGGGATACAATGAGCAGTTCTTC
TRBV9,NA,TRBJ1-1,NA,CASSVMRNTEAFF,TGTGCCAGCAGCGTAATGCGGAACACTGAAGCTTTCTTT
TRBV28,TRBD2,TRBJ2-5,NA,CASRRQAGVETQYF,TGTGCCAGCAGAAGGCAAGCGGGGGTAGAGACCCAGTACTTC
TRBV7-2,NA,TRBJ2-1,few,CASSLDPIRWNYNEQFF,TGTGCCAGCAGCTTAGATCCGATCAGGTGGAACTACAATGAGCAGTTCTTC
TRBV19,TRBD1,TRBJ2-1,few,CASSSRGQGGINEQFF,TGTGCCAGTAGTTCCAGAGGACAGGGCGGGATCAATGAGCAGTTCTTC
TRBV7-2,NA,TRBJ2-1,many,CASSLFNEQFF,TGTGCCAGCAGCTTATTCAATGAGCAGTTCTTC
TRBV29-1,NA,TRBJ2-3,NA,CSVEDRETSTQYF,TGCAGCGTTGAAGATCGAGAGACAAGTACGCAGTATTTT
TRBV10-3,NA,TRBJ1-5,NA,CAISDGAVEPQHF,TGTGCCATCAGTGATGGGGCGGTGGAACCCCAGCATTTT
TRBV7-9,TRBD1,TRBJ1-2,NA,CASKGQGNYGYTF,TGTGCCAGCAAGGGACAGGGGAACTATGGCTACACCTTC
TRBV19,NA,TRBJ1-5,NA,CASSPPLGNQPQHF,TGTGCCAGTAGTCCCCCCCTTGGGAATCAGCCCCAGCATTTT
TRBV7-2,TRBD2,TRBJ2-1,few,CASRPRLAESSYNEQFF,TGTGCCAGCAGGCCCAGGCTAGCGGAGAGCTCCTACAATGAGCAGTTCTTC
TRBV15,TRBD1,TRBJ1-2,few,CATSRGSGGNGYTF,TGTGCCACCAGCAGAGGGTCAGGGGGTAATGGCTACACCTTC
TRBV19,NA,TRBJ2-1,NA,CASRPSSETYNEQFF,TGTGCCAGTAGACCATCTAGTGAAACCTACAATGAGCAGTTCTTC
TRBV15,TRBD1,TRBJ1-5,few,CATSRTQQGASNQPQHF,TGTGCCACCAGCAGAACCCAACAGGGGGCGAGCAATCAGCCCCAGCATTTT
TRBV6-5,NA,TRBJ1-6,NA,CASSYEGAVNSPLHF,TGTGCCAGCAGTTACGAGGGTGCGGTGAATTCACCCCTCCACTTT
TRBV2,NA,TRBJ1-5,NA,CASMGELGQPQHF,TGTGCCAGCATGGGGGAATTGGGGCAGCCCCAGCATTTT
TRBV29-1,NA,TRBJ2-3,few,CSVAVIDPTDTQYF,TGCAGCGTGGCGGTCATCGACCCCACAGATACGCAGTATTTT
TRBV29-1,NA,TRBJ1-1,few,CSVERYREATEAFF,TGCAGCGTTGAACGCTACAGGGAGGCCACTGAAGCTTTCTTT
TRBV6-5,NA,TRBJ2-5,NA,CASSLGTQYF,TGTGCCAGCTCTCTGGGGACCCAGTACTTC
TRBV20-1,NA,TRBJ2-7,few,CSARDLDEQYF,TGCAGTGCTAGAGATCTCGACGAGCAGTACTTC
TRBV29-1,NA,TRBJ1-1,NA,CSVVGLNPGHLRTEAFF,TGCAGCGTTGTAGGCTTAAACCCGGGACATCTGCGCACTGAAGCTTTCTTT
TRBV15,NA,TRBJ2-6,NA,CATSRDRSSGAGANVLTF,TGTGCCACCAGCAGAGATCGGTCCTCAGGGGCTGGGGCCAACGTCCTGACTTTC